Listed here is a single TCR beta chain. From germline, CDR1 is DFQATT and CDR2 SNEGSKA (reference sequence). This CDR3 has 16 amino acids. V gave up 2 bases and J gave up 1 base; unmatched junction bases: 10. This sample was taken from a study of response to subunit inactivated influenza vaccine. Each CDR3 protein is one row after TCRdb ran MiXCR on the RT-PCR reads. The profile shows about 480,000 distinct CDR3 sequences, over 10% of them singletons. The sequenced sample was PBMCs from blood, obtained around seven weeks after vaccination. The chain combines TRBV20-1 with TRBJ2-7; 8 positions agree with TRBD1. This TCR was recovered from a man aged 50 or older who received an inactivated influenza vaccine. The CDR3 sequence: CSARRTGNRRSYEQYF. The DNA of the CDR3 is TGCAGTGCTAGAAGGACAGGGAACCGCCGTTCCTACGAGCAGTACTTC.